A selection of T cell receptor beta chains follows, all from one sample in a study of T cells in Graves' hyperthyroidism and ophthalmopathy. TCRdb called the multiplex PCR reads again in MiXCR, with one record for every CDR3 protein. The sample has a few hundred thousand distinct CDR3 sequences; around 46% are singletons. The sequencing input was peripheral blood or thyroid tissue (not recorded which). Every receptor here comes from a woman aged 18-29 years with Graves' hyperthyroidism. Both conserved end residues are part of each CDR3. Fields, in order: D gene, J gene, clone size, V gene, CDR3 protein, CDR3 DNA. D genes are given only for firm matches. Not every row has a clone size; where given, it reads once, few, many or a size class.

>TRBD1|TRBJ2-5|.|TRBV20-1
CSASGTGRGGSQYF
TGCAGTGCTTCGGGGACAGGGCGAGGTGGGTCCCAGTACTTC
>TRBD1|TRBJ2-5|.|TRBV20-1
CSARQGERETQYF
TGCAGTGCTAGGCAGGGGGAGCGAGAGACCCAGTACTTC
>TRBD1|TRBJ2-7|many|TRBV27
CASSPTGGLEQYF
TGTGCCAGCAGTCCAACAGGGGGCCTCGAGCAGTACTTC
>TRBD2|TRBJ2-5|few|TRBV19
CASNTGLSQAGEEETQYF
TGTGCCAGTAATACGGGTCTCTCTCAAGCGGGAGAGGAAGAGACCCAGTACTTC
>TRBD1|TRBJ1-1|many|TRBV29-1
CSVETHARQGNTEAFF
TGCAGCGTTGAAACTCACGCGAGACAGGGTAACACTGAAGCTTTCTTT
>.|TRBJ2-6|many|TRBV28
CASSLSGWAGANVLTF
TGTGCCAGCAGTTTGAGTGGCTGGGCTGGGGCCAACGTCCTGACTTTC
>TRBD2|TRBJ2-2|many|TRBV6-5
CASSTYVLAGGPSTGELFF
TGTGCCAGCAGTACTTACGTACTAGCGGGAGGGCCCAGCACCGGGGAGCTGTTTTTT
>.|TRBJ1-3|many|TRBV19
CASTRAGPLLSSGNTIYF
TGTGCCAGTACTCGGGCAGGGCCACTCCTTAGCTCTGGAAACACCATATATTTT
>TRBD1|TRBJ1-2|.|TRBV15
CATSSSGQGANGYTF
TGTGCCACCAGCAGCTCAGGACAGGGGGCAAACGGCTACACCTTC
>.|TRBJ1-5|.|TRBV9
CASSGVDRGNQPQHF
TGTGCCAGCAGCGGGGTCGACAGAGGCAATCAGCCCCAGCATTTT
>TRBD1|TRBJ1-5|many|TRBV6-5
CASSTGEDQPQHF
TGTGCCAGCAGTACAGGGGAGGATCAGCCCCAGCATTTT